This T cell receptor (beta chain) was captured by sequencing in a study of T cells after yellow fever vaccination. Across the whole study: When fractions had low cell numbers, they were prepared with SMART-Seq v4 Ultra Low Input. Study-level results: Primary-vaccination clones mostly resurfaced post-booster (about 96% CD4, approximately 89% CD8).

This clonotype was recorded a few times. Its antigen remains unidentified. TCRdb processed the 5' RACE reads anew with MiXCR; each CDR3 protein has one entry. The sample shows approximately 300,000 distinct CDR3 sequences, 7.5% to 9% of them seen only once. Germline CDR1 DFQATT, CDR2 SNEGSKA (reference sequence). CDR3 length equals 16 residues. V lost 1 base to trimming and J lost 4 bases; unmatched junction nucleotides: 8. This TCR was sampled from a man aged 18 to 30 who received the YFV17D yellow fever vaccine. The chain recombines TRBV20-1 with TRBJ2-7, with 12 bases aligning to TRBD2. This material consisted of PBMCs, taken on the day of the first yellow fever vaccination. The CDR3 is CSARGTLAGGLYEQYF. The CDR3 nucleotides are TGCAGTGCTAGAGGTACACTAGCGGGGGGTTTGTACGAGCAGTACTTC.